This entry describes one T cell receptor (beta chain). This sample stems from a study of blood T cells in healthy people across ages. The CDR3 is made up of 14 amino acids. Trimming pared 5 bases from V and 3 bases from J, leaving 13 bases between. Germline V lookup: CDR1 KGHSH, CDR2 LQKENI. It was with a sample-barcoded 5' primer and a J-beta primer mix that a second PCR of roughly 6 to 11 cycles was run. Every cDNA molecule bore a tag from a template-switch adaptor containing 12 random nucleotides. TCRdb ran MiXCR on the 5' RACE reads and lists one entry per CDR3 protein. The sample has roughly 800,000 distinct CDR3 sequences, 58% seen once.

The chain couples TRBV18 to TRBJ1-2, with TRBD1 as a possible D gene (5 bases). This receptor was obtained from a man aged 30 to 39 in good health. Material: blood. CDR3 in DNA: TGTGCCAGCTCATCAAGCGACAGCTACTATGGCTACACCTTC. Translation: CASSSSDSYYGYTF.